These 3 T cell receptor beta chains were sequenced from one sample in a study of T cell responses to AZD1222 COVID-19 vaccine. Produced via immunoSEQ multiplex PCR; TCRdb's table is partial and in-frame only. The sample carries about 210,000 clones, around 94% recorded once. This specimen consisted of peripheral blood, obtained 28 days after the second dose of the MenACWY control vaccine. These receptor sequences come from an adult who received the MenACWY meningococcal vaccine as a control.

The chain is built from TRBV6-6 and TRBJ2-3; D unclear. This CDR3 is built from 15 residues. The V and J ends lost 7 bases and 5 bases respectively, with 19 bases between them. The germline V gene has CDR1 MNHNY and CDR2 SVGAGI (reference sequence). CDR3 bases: TGTGCCAGCACCGACCAGGACGCCCCGCTAGATACGCAGTATTTT. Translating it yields CASTDQDAPLDTQYF.

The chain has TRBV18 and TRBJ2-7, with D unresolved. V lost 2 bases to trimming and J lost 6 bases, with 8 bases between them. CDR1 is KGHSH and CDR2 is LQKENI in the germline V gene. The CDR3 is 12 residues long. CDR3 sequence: CASSPLGSEQYF. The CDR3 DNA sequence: TGTGCCAGCTCACCATTGGGCAGCGAGCAGTACTTC. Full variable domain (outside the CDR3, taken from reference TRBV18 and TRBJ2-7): NAGVMQNPRHLVRRRGQEARLRCSPMKGHSHVYWYRQLPEEGLKFMVYLQKENIIDESGMPKERFSAEFPKEGPSILRIQQVVRGDSAAYFCASSPLGSEQYFGPGTRLTVT.

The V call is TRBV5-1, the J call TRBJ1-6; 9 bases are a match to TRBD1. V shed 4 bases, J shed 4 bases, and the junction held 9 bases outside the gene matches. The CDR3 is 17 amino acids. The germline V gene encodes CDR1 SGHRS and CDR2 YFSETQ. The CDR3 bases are TGCGCCAGCAGCGGCGGACAGGGGTCGGGGTATAATTCACCCCTCCACTTT. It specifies CASSGGQGSGYNSPLHF.